This T cell receptor beta chain was profiled in a study of PD-1 blockade in mismatch repair-deficient tumors. TCRdb keeps only in-frame clones here, not all; method: immunoSEQ multiplex PCR. The data contain tens of thousands of clones, around 73% of them seen just once; the ten biggest clones take up 3% to 3.5%. Germline values: CDR1 MDHEN, CDR2 SYDVKM. Losses at the gene ends were 5 bases for V and 5 bases for J; bases not matched to a gene: 11. The CDR3 length is 16 residues. Mismatch repair deficiency was confirmed in all patients, by PCR or immunohistochemistry. TCRs were sequenced from a few patients responding to pembrolizumab.

The origin of this receptor is an adult with mismatch repair-deficient cancer. The source was peripheral blood, collected 4 weeks after starting pembrolizumab. V and J are TRBV28 and TRBJ1-1; 10 bases align to TRBD1. CDR3 in amino acids: CASSPAEGQGKTEAFF. The CDR3 DNA follows: TGTGCCAGCAGTCCCGCCGAGGGACAGGGGAAGACTGAAGCTTTCTTT.